This passage covers 7 T cell receptor beta chains from one sample sequenced in a study of graft-versus-host responses after intestinal transplantation (dated by TCRdb to the early 2020s). The library was built by means of the immunoSEQ multiplex PCR assay. TCRdb stores this immuneACCESS table with in-frame sequences only. Part of the clones is absent; in the studies checked, under half of the shortfall reflects unresolved V genes, and no reason is known for the rest. The sample contains about 57,000 clones, roughly 90% of them found a single time. 1.5% to 2% of the sample goes to the ten largest clones. The starting material was PBMCs, obtained 26 days after transplant. These receptors came from a human patient who received an intestinal transplant, so some T cells may come from the graft donor.

The CDR3, as DNA: TGCGCCAGCAGCCAAGATTCTGGAGGCTATGGCTACACCTTC. It specifies CASSQDSGGYGYTF. J is TRBJ1-2 and V is TRBV4-3, with D unclear. Germline CDR1 is LGHNA and CDR2 is YSLEER. The V gene lost 0 bases and the J gene lost 4 bases, with 9 bases spanning the gap. This CDR3 has 14 amino acids.

This clone has just one count. The chain joins TRBV7-9 to TRBJ2-3, with a possible D match to TRBD1 (6 bases). The V gene lost 1 base and the J gene lost 0 bases, with 14 bases spanning the gap. Germline V gene data show CDR1 as SEHNR and CDR2 as FQNEAQ (reference sequence). The CDR3 loop spans 17 amino acids. CDR3 in amino acids: CASSLGARGPSTDTQYF. The CDR3 DNA reads TGTGCCAGCAGCTTAGGGGCCAGGGGCCCAAGCACAGATACGCAGTATTTT.

This rearrangement joins TRBV30 to TRBJ2-7, with D possibly TRBD1 on 5 matching bases. This CDR3 contains 14 residues. Germline CDR1 reads GTSNPN; CDR2 reads SVGIG (reference sequence). The V end was cut by 4 bases, the J end by 5 bases, with 18 bases between. The CDR3 is CAWTDPSGNHEQYF. The CDR3 DNA reads as TGTGCCTGGACTGACCCCTCAGGGAACCACGAGCAGTACTTC.

The chain recombines TRBV6-6 with TRBJ2-5; TRBD2 aligns across 7 bases. CDR1 and CDR2 (germline): MNHNY, SVGAGI (reference sequence). The CDR3 covers 14 residues. The trim removed 7 bases at V and 7 bases at J, leaving 12 bases unmatched. Here the CDR3 DNA reads TGTGCCAGCATGGGGGGGGGATCCAAGATGACCCAGTACTTC. Protein sequence: CASMGGGSKMTQYF.

The chain couples TRBV18 to TRBJ1-4, with 10 bases aligning to TRBD1. Germline V gene lookup returns CDR1 KGHSH and CDR2 LQKENI. The CDR3 contains 17 residues. J gave up 8 bases and V 2 bases, and 11 bases lay outside the gene matches. CDR3 DNA: TGTGCCAGCTCACCAGTCGGTTGGGACAGGGGAGAAGAAAAACTGTTTTTT. As protein: CASSPVGWDRGEEKLFF.

The chain has TRBV19 and TRBJ1-5; D is unclear. Germline CDR1 and CDR2: LNHDA and SQIVND (reference sequence). Trimming took 5 bases from V and 6 from J, leaving 8 bases between them. This CDR3 is built from 12 residues. CDR3 in amino acids: CASSVSVQPQHF. The CDR3 nucleotides read TGTGCCAGTAGTGTGAGTGTTCAGCCCCAGCATTTT.

The DNA for the CDR3 is TGTGCCAGTAGTTCCCGCCCGGGACAGGAGCATTTT. Amino acids: CASSSRPGQEHF. The V gene is TRBV19, the J gene TRBJ1-5, with 8 bases fitting TRBD1. The trim removed 5 bases at V and 14 bases at J, leaving 8 bases unmatched. The germline V gene encodes CDR1 LNHDA and CDR2 SQIVND (reference sequence). The CDR3 contains 12 residues.